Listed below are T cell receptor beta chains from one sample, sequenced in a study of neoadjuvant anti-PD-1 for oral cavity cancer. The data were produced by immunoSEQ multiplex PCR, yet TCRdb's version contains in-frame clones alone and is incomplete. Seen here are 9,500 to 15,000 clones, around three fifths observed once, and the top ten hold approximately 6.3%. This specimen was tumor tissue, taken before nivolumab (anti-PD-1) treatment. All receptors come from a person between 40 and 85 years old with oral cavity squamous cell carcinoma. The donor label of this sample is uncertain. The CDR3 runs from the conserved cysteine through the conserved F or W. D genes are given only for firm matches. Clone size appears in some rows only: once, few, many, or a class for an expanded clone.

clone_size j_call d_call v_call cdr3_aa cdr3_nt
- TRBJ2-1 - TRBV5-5 CASSFGTASSYNEQFF TGTGCCAGCAGCTTCGGGACGGCCAGCTCCTACAATGAGCAGTTCTTC
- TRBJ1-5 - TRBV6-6 CASNSVLVGNQPQHF TGTGCCAGCAACTCAGTTTTGGTGGGCAATCAGCCCCAGCATTTT
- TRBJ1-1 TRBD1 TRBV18 CASSLEGQGAVKAFF TGTGCCAGCTCCCTTGAGGGACAGGGGGCGGTCAAAGCTTTCTTT
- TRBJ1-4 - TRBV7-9 CASSLAWGRDEKLFF TGTGCCAGCAGCTTAGCGTGGGGAAGGGATGAAAAACTGTTTTTT
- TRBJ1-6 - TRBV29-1 CSASEGTDNSPLHF TGCAGCGCCTCAGAGGGGACGGATAATTCACCCCTCCACTTT
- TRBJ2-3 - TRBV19 CASSSLGQGGDTQYF TGTGCCAGTAGTAGCCTCGGACAAGGTGGGGATACGCAGTATTTT
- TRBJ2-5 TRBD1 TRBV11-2 CASSLATGDAETQYF TGTGCCAGCAGCTTAGCGACAGGGGATGCAGAGACCCAGTACTTC
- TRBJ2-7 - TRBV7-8 CASSLMGQVHEQYF TGTGCCAGCAGCTTGATGGGGCAAGTTCACGAGCAGTACTTC
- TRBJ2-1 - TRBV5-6 CASSLGAYNEQFF TGTGCCAGCAGCTTGGGCGCCTACAATGAGCAGTTCTTC
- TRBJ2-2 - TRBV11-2 CASSLESGGRTGELFF TGTGCCAGCAGCTTAGAATCGGGGGGCCGTACCGGGGAGCTGTTTTTT
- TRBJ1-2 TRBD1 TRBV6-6 CASSLSQGAGGGYTF TGTGCCAGCAGCCTGTCACAGGGGGCGGGGGGCGGCTACACCTTC
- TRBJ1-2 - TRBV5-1 CASSLQGYGYTF TGCGCCAGCAGCTTGCAGGGATATGGCTACACCTTC
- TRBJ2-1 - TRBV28 CASRSLRSGEQFF TGTGCCAGCAGAAGTCTGCGCTCGGGTGAGCAGTTCTTC
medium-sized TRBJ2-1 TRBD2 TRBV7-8 CASSGGGRAGASYNEQFF TGTGCCAGCTCAGGCGGGGGAAGGGCGGGAGCGAGTTACAATGAGCAGTTCTTC
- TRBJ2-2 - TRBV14 CASSRTGPGELFF TGTGCCAGCAGCCGGACGGGGCCCGGGGAGCTGTTTTTT
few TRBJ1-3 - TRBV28 CASSLAARVGNTIYF TGTGCCAGCAGTTTAGCGGCCAGGGTAGGAAACACCATATATTTT